This entry concerns a single T cell receptor beta chain. Its antigen is still unknown. A much larger clone differs from this one at a single base, so this may be a read error. The TRBV12-4/TRBJ1-2 clonotypes were amplified using barcode primers with ligated adaptors. MiXCR, applied by TCRdb to the multiplex PCR reads, yields one record per CDR3 protein. Counted here are over 2,000 distinct CDR3 sequences, around a sixth occurring once; the ten biggest clones make up roughly a quarter. The sorted Tregs were CD4+CD25+CD127-/low cells. The CDR3 loop spans 12 amino acids. Study conclusions and caveats: Roughly 14% of tumor Treg sequences matched naive CD4+ cells. In terms of TCR gene usage, tumor memory CD4+ T cells clustered together with blood and lymph node memory CD4+ cells, as well as with lymph node naive CD4+ cells. Greatest tumor Treg TCR overlap was with tumor naive CD4+ cells.

This clonotype was obtained from a female donor with breast cancer. The sequencing sample was made of Tregs sorted from blood. The V and J genes are TRBV12-3 or TRBV12-4 and TRBJ1-2; D ambiguous. The CDR3 DNA reads as TGTGCCAGCACCTACGACACCTATGGCCACACCTTC. It translates to CASTYDTYGHTF.